Following are 8 T cell receptor beta chains from one sample sequenced in a study of beta chain features in type 1 diabetes. These receptors lack a known antigen. General study findings and limits: There was a moderate but significant shortening of TCRB CDR3s in all four CD4+ subsets of Type 1 diabetes patients.

The entirety of the isolated RNA underwent reverse transcription, so expressed TCRB transcripts were sequenced. Sequencing used immunoSEQ multiplex PCR; TCRdb keeps in-frame clones, though not all of them. The sample lists just under 150,000 clones; approximately 13% were seen once. The sample was central memory CD4+ T cells from blood. Every receptor here comes from a young man with type 1 diabetes.

Notes on this clone: Within the sample, other DNA sequences also encode this same CDR3. J is TRBJ2-5 and V is TRBV5-1; D gene unclear. Looked up from germline, CDR1 is SGHRS and CDR2 is YFSETQ. The V end was cut by 0 bases, the J end by 5 bases, with 11 bases between. This CDR3 is 14 amino acids long. CDR3 residues: CASSLEGVRETQYF. The CDR3 bases are TGCGCCAGCAGCTTGGAGGGTGTCAGGGAGACCCAGTACTTC.

Only a few counts were recorded for this clone. The CDR3 DNA follows: TGTGCCAGCAGCGTAAGGGCAGGCCAGACTAACTATGGCTACACCTTC. Protein: CASSVRAGQTNYGYTF. The V and J genes are TRBV13 and TRBJ1-2; D is undetermined. CDR1 and CDR2 from the germline V gene are PRHDT and FYEKMQ (reference sequence). V gave up 5 bases and J gave up 0 bases, with 16 bases separating them. CDR3 size: 16 residues.

This clone was seen a handful of times. The chain is built from TRBV6-5 and TRBJ2-7; 7 positions agree with TRBD1. The CDR3 sequence is 14 residues long. Germline V gene lookup returns CDR1 MNHEY and CDR2 SVGAGI. J gave up 5 bases and V 7 bases, and 11 bases lay outside the gene matches. DNA of the CDR3: TGTGCCAGCACCGCGGACAGGATGGTTCACGAGCAGTACTTC. It codes for CASTADRMVHEQYF.

Comment on this clone: Only one base separates this from a far larger clonotype, so it likely reflects a read error. The V gene is TRBV4-3, the J gene TRBJ2-1; 9 nucleotides match TRBD2. Germline trimming cut 4 bases from V and 2 bases from J; bases unmatched to any gene: 9. The germline gives CDR1 LGHNA, CDR2 YSLEER. CDR3 length: 17 amino acids. CDR3 sequence (DNA): TGCGCCAGCAGCCCGCCCCCGCGGGGGGGCACCTACAATGAGCAGTTCTTC. Protein: CASSPPPRGGTYNEQFF.

This clone has just a few counts. Other DNA sequences of this sample code for an identical CDR3. V gene TRBV18 combines with J gene TRBJ1-5; 9 bases map to TRBD1. CDR3 length: 15 amino acids. Germline V gives CDR1 KGHSH, CDR2 LQKENI. With V trimmed by 1 base and J by 3 bases, 1 base remained unmatched. The CDR3 bases are TGTGCCAGCTCACCACGACAGGGGGACAATCAGCCCCAGCATTTT. It yields the protein CASSPRQGDNQPQHF.

The sample holds a few counts of this clone. The gene calls are TRBV6-5 and TRBJ2-5; D is unclear. Judging by the DNA end, TRBJ2-7 fits better; the J call may be wrong. CDR3 length equals 15 residues. Germline V gene sequence: CDR1 MNHEY, CDR2 SVGAGI. Here the CDR3 reads CASSPSWARSYEQYF. In DNA, the CDR3 is TGTGCCAGCAGTCCGAGCTGGGCCCGCTCCTACGAGCAGTACTTC.

This clone has at least ten counts. The V call is TRBV4-2, the J call TRBJ2-7; 7 positions match TRBD1. There are 15 residues in the CDR3. Germline V gene data show CDR1 as LGHNA and CDR2 as YNFKEQ. With 0 bases clipped from V and 3 bases from J, the junction kept 5 bases outside the gene matches. The chain's CDR3 is CASSQDTQGVYEQYF. The DNA of the CDR3 is TGTGCCAGCAGCCAAGATACCCAGGGGGTCTACGAGCAGTACTTC.

The table lists this clone with a few counts. J is TRBJ2-5 and V is TRBV6-5, with D possibly matching TRBD2 (6 bases). The CDR3 contains 13 residues. V shed 10 bases and J shed 2 bases, with 14 bases lying between them. CDR1 and CDR2 from the germline V gene are MNHEY and SVGAGI. CDR3 sequence reads: CATTLAGQETQYF. The DNA for the CDR3 is TGTGCCACGACGCTTGCGGGACAAGAGACCCAGTACTTC.